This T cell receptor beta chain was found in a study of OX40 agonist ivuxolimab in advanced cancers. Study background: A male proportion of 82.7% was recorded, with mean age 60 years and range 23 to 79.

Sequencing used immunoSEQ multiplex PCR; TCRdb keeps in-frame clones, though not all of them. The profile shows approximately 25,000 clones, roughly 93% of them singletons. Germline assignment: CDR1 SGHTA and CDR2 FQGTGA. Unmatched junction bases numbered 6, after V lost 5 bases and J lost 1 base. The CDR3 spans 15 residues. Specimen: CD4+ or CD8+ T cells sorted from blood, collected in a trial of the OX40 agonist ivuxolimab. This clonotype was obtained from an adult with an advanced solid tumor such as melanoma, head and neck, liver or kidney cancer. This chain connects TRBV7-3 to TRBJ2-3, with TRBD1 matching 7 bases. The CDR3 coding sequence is TGTGCCAGCAGCCCCACTGGACAGGGCACAGATACGCAGTATTTT. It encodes CASSPTGQGTDTQYF.